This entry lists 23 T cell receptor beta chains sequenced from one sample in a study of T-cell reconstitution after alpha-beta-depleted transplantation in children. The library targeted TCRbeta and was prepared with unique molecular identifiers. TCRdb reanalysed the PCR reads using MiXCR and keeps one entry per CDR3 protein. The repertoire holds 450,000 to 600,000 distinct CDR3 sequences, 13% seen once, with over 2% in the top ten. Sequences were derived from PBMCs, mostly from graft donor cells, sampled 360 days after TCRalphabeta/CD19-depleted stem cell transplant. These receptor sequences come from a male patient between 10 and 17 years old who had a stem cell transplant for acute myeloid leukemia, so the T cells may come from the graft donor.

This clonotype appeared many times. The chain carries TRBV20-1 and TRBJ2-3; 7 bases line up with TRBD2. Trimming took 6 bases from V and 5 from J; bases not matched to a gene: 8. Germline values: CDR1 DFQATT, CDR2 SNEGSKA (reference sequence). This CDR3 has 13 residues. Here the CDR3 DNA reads TGCAGTGCCCTACTAGCGCGTGGAGATACGCAGTATTTT. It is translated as CSALLARGDTQYF.

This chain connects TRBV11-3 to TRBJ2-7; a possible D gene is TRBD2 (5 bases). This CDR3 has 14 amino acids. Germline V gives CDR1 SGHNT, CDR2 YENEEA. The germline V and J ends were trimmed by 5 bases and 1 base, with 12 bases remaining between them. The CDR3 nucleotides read TGTGCCAGCAGCCCGGGATCCTTGTCCTACGAGCAGTACTTC. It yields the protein CASSPGSLSYEQYF.

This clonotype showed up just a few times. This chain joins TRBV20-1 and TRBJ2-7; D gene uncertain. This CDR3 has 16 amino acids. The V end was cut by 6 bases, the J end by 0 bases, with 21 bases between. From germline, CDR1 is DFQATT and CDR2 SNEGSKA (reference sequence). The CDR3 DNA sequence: TGCAGTGCCCAGACCCATAAGCTGCGCTCCTCCTACGAGCAGTACTTC. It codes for CSAQTHKLRSSYEQYF.

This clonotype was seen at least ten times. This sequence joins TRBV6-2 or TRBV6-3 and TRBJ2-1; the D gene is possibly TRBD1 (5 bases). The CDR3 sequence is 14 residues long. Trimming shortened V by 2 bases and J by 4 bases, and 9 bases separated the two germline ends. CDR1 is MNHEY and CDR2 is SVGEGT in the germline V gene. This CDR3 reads CASSYRDRYNEQFF. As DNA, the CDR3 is TGTGCCAGCAGTTACCGAGACAGATACAATGAGCAGTTCTTC.

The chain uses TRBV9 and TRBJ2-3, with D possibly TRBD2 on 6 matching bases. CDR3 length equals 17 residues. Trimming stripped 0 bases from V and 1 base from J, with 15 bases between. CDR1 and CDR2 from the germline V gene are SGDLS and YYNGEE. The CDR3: CASSVGVGGGGTDTQYF. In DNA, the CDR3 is TGTGCCAGCAGCGTAGGAGTAGGCGGAGGGGGCACAGATACGCAGTATTTT.

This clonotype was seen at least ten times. CDR3 loop: CASSWGGTGYPYEQYF. DNA of the CDR3: TGCGCCAGCAGCTGGGGAGGGACAGGATATCCCTACGAGCAGTACTTC. The chain combines TRBV5-1 with TRBJ2-7; D is perhaps TRBD1 (8 bases). Germline lookup yields CDR1 SGHRS and CDR2 YFSETQ. The CDR3 covers 16 residues. Trimming pared 3 bases from V and 2 bases from J, leaving 18 bases between.

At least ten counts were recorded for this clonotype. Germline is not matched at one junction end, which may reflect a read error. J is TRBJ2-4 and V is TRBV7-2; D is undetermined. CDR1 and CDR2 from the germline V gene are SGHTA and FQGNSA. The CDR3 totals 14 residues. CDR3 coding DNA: TGTGCCAGCAGCTTAGCAGTGGCCAGAAACATTCAGTACTTC. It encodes CASSLAVARNIQYF.

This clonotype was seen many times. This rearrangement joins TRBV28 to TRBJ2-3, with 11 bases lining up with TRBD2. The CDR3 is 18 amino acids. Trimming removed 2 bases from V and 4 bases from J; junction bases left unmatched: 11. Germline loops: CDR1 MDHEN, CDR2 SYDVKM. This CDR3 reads CASSLPPSLAGVSDTQYF. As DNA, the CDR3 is TGTGCCAGCAGTTTACCACCATCACTAGCGGGAGTTTCAGATACGCAGTATTTT.

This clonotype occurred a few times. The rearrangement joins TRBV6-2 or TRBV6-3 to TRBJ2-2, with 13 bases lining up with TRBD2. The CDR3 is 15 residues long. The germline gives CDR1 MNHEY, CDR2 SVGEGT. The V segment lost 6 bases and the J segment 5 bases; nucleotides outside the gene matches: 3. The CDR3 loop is CASRLAGGWTGELFF. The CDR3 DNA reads TGTGCCAGCAGACTAGCGGGAGGGTGGACCGGGGAGCTGTTTTTT.

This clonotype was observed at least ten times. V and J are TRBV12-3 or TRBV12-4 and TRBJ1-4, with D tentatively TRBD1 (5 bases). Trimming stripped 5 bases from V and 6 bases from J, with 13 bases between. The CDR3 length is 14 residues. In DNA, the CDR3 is TGTGCCAGCAGTCGGGACGTTTTGGATGAAAAACTGTTTTTT. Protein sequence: CASSRDVLDEKLFF.

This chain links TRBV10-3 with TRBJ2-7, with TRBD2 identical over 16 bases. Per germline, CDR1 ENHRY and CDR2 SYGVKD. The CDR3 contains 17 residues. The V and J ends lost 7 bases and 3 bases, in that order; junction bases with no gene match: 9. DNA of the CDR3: TGTGCCATCACCCAGGGGACTAGCGGGAGGGAAGACTACGAGCAGTACTTC. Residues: CAITQGTSGREDYEQYF.

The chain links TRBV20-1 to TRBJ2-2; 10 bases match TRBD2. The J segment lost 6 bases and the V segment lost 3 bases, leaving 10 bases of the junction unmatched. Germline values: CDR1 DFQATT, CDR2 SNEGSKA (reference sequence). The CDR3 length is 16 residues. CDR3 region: CSASGFPSGRPGELFF. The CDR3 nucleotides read TGCAGTGCTAGCGGATTCCCTAGCGGGAGACCCGGGGAGCTGTTTTTT.

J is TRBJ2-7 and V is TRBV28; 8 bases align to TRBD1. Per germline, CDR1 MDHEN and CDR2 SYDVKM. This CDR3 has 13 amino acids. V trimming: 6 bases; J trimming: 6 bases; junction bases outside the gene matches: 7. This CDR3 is CASRGTGGGEQYF. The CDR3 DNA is TGTGCCAGCAGGGGGACAGGTGGCGGCGAGCAGTACTTC.

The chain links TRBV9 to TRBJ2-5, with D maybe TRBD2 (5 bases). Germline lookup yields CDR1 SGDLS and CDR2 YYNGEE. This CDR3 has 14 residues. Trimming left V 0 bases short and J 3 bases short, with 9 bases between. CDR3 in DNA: TGTGCCAGCAGCGTAGCGGCGGGCGAAGAGACCCAGTACTTC. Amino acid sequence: CASSVAAGEETQYF.

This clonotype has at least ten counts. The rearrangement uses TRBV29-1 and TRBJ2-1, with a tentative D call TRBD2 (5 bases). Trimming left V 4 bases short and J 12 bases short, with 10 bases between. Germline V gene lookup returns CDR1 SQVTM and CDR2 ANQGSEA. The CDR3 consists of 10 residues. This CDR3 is CSVGLGGQFF. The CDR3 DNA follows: TGCAGCGTTGGGCTCGGAGGGCAGTTCTTC.

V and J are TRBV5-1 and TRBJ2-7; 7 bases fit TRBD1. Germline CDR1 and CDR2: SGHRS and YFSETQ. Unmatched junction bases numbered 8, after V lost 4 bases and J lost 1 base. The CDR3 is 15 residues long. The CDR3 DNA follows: TGCGCCAGCAGCCGACAGGGTCAAAATTCCTACGAGCAGTACTTC. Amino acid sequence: CASSRQGQNSYEQYF.

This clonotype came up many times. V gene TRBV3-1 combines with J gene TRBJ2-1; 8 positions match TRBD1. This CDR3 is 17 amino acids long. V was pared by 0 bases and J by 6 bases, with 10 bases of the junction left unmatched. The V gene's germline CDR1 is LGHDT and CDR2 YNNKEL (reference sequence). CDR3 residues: CASSQEQGTGLPNEQFF. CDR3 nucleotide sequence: TGTGCCAGCAGCCAAGAACAGGGGACAGGTCTCCCCAATGAGCAGTTCTTC.

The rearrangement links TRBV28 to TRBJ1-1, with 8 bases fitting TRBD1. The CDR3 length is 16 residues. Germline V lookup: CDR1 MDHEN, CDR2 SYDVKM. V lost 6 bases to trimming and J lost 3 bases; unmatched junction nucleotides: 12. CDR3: CASRKRQGIGDTEAFF. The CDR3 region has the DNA TGTGCCAGCAGGAAGAGACAGGGGATTGGGGACACTGAAGCTTTCTTT.

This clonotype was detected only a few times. CDR3 loop: CSVSPTGGAETQYF. The DNA of the CDR3 is TGCAGCGTTTCCCCGACAGGGGGAGCGGAGACCCAGTACTTC. The V and J genes are TRBV29-1 and TRBJ2-5; 9 nucleotides line up with TRBD1. The CDR3 has 14 amino acids. The V and J ends lost 5 bases and 5 bases, in that order; junction bases with no gene match: 9. Germline values: CDR1 SQVTM, CDR2 ANQGSEA.

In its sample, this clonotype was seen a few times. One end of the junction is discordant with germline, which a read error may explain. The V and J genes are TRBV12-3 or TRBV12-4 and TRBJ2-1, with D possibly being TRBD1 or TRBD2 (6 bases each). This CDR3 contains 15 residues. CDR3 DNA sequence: TGTGCCAGCAGAGGGCCTCGACAGGACTACGATGAGCAGTTCTTC. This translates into CASRGPRQDYDEQFF.

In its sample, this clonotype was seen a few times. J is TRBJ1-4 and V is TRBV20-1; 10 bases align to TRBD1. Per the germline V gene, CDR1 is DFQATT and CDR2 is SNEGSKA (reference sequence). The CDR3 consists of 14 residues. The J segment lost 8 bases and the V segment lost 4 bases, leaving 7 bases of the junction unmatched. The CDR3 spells CSAILDRGHEKLFF. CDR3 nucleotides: TGCAGTGCTATCCTCGACAGGGGGCACGAAAAACTGTTTTTT.

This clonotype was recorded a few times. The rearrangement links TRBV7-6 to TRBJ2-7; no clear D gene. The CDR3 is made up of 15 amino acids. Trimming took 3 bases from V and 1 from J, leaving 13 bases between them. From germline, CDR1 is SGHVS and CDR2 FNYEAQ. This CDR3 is CASSLGGYPSYEQYF. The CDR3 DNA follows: TGTGCCAGCAGCTTGGGCGGATACCCTTCCTACGAGCAGTACTTC.

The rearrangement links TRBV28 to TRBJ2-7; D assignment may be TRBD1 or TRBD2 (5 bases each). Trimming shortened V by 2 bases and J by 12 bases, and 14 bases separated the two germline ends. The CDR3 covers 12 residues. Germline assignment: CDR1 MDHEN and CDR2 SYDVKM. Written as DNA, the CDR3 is TGTGCCAGCAGTTTAGACAGTCTGGGACGGTACTTC. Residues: CASSLDSLGRYF.